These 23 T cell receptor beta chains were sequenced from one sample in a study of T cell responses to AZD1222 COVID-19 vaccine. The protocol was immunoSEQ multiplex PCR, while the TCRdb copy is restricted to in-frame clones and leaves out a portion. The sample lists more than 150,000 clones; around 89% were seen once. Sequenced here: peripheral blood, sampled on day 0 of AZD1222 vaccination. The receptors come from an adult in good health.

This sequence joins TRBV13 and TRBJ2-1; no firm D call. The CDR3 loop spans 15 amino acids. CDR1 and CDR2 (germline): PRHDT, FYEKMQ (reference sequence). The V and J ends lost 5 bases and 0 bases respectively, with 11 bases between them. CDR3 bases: TGTGCCAGCAGCCCCGGTAAGAGCTCCTACAATGAGCAGTTCTTC. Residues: CASSPGKSSYNEQFF.

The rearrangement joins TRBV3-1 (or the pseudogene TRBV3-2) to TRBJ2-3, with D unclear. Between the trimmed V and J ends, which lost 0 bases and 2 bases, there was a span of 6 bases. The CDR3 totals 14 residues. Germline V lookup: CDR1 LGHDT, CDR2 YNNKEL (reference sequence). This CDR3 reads CASSQDLATDTQYF. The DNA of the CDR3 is TGTGCCAGCAGCCAAGACCTGGCCACAGATACGCAGTATTTT.

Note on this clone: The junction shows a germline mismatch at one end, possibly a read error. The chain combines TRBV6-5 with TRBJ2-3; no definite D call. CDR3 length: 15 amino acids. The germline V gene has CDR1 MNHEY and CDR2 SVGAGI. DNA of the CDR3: TGTGCCAGCAGTTACGTCAGCGCTAAATCCGGGCCAAAGGAGTTT. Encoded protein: CASSYVSAKSGPKEF.

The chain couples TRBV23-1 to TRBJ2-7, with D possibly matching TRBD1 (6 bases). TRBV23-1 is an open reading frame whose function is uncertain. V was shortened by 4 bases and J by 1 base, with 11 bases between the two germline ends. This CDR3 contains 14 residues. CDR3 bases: TGCGCCAGCAGTCCCGACAGGCTTTCCTACGAGCAGTACTTC. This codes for CASSPDRLSYEQYF.

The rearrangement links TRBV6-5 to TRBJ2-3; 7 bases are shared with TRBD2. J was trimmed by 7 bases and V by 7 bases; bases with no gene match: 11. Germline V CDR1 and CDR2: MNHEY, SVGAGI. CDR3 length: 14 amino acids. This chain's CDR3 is CASTADGRENTQYF. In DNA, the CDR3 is TGTGCCAGCACCGCGGATGGGAGGGAAAATACGCAGTATTTT.

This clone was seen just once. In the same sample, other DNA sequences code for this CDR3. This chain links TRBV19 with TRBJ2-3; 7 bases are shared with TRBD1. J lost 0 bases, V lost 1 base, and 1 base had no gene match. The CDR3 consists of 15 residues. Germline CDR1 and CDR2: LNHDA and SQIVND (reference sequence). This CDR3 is CASSIGQGSTDTQYF. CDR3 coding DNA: TGTGCCAGTAGTATAGGACAGGGTAGCACAGATACGCAGTATTTT.

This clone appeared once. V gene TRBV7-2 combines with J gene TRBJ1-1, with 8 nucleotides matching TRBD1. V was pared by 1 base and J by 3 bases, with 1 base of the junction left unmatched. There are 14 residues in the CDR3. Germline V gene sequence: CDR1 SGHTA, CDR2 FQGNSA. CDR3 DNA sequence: TGTGCCAGCAGCTTAGTACAGGGGGACACTGAAGCTTTCTTT. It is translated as CASSLVQGDTEAFF. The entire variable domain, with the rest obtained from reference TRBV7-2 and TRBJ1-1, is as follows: GAGVSQSPSNKVTEKGKDVELRCDPISGHTALYWYRQSLGQGLEFLIYFQGNSAPDKSGLPSDRFSAERTGGSVSTLTIQRTQQEDSAVYLCASSLVQGDTEAFFGQGTRLTVV.

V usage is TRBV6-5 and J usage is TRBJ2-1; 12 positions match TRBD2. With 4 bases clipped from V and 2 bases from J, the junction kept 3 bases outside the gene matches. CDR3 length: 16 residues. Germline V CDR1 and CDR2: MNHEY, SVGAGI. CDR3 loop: CASSSSGGAPYNEQFF. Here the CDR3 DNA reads TGTGCCAGCAGTTCTAGCGGGGGGGCCCCCTACAATGAGCAGTTCTTC.

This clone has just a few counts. The CDR3 reads CASSLLREGRGWSPLHF. In DNA, the CDR3 is TGTGCCAGCAGCCTCCTACGGGAGGGACGGGGTTGGTCACCCCTCCACTTT. J is TRBJ1-6 and V is TRBV3-1 (or the pseudogene TRBV3-2), with D perhaps TRBD1 (5 bases). This CDR3 comprises 17 residues. From germline, CDR1 is LGHDT and CDR2 YNNKEL (reference sequence). Trimming stripped 4 bases from V and 10 bases from J, with 23 bases between.

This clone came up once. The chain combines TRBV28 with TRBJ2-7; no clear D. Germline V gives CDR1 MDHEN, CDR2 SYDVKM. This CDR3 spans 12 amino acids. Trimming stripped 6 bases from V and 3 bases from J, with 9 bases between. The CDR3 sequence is CASRTVDYEQYF. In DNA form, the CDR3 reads TGTGCCAGCAGGACGGTGGACTACGAGCAGTACTTC. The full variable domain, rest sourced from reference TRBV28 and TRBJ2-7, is DVKVTQSSRYLVKRTGEKVFLECVQDMDHENMFWYRQDPGLGLRLIYFSYDVKMKEKGDIPEGYSVSREKKERFSLILESASTNQTSMYLCASRTVDYEQYFGPGTRLTVT.

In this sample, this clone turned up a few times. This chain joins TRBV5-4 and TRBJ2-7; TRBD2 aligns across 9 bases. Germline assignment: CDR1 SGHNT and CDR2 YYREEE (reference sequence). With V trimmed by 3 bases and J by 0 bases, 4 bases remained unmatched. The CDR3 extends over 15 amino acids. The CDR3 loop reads CASSSAGGSSYEQYF. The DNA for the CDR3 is TGTGCCAGCAGCTCCGCGGGGGGGAGCTCCTACGAGCAGTACTTC.

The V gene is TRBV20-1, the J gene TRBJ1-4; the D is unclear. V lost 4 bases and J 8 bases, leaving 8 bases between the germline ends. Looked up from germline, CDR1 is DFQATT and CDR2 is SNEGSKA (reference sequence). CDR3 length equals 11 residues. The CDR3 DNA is TGCAGTGCTACCCCCTCCGAAAAACTGTTTTTT. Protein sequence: CSATPSEKLFF.

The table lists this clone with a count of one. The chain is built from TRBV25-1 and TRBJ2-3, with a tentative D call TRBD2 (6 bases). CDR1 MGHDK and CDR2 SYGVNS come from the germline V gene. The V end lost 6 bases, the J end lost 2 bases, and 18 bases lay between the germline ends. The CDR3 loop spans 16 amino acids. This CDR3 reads CASSQYSGLITDTQYF. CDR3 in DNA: TGTGCCAGCAGCCAATATAGCGGACTAATCACAGATACGCAGTATTTT. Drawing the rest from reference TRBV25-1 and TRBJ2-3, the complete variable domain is EADIYQTPRYLVIGTGKKITLECSQTMGHDKMYWYQQDPGMELHLIHYSYGVNSTEKGDLSSESTVSRIRTEHFPLTLESARPSHTSQYLCASSQYSGLITDTQYFGPGTRLTVL.

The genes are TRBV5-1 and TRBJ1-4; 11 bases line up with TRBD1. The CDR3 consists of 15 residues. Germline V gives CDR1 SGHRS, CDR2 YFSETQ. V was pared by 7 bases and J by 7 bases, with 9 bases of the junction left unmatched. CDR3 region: CASGQGAGPGEKLFF. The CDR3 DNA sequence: TGCGCCAGCGGACAGGGGGCAGGGCCGGGTGAAAAACTGTTTTTT.

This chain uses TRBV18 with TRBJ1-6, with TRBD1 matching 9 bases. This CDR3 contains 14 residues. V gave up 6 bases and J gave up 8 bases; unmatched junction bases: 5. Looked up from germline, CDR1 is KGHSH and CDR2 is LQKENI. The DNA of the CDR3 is TGTGCCAGCTCGGTCCGGACAGGGGATTCACCCCTCCACTTT. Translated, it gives CASSVRTGDSPLHF.

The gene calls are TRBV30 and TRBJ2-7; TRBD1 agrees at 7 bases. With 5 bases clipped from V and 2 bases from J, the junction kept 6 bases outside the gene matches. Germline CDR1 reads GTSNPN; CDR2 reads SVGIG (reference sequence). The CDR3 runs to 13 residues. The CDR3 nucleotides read TGTGCCTGGGGAACAGGGGCGGCCTACGAGCAGTACTTC. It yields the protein CAWGTGAAYEQYF.

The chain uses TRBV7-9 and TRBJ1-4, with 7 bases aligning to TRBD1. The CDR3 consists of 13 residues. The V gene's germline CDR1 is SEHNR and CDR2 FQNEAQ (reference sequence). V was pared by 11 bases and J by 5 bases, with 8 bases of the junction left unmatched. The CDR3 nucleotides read TGTGCCGGTAGGGACAGAGTCAATGAAAAACTGTTTTTT. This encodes CAGRDRVNEKLFF.

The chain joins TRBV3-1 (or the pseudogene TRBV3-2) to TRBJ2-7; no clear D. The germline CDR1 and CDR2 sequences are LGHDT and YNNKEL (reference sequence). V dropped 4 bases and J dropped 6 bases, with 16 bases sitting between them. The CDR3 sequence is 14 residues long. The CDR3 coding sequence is TGTGCCAGCAGCCCCCCCGGAGTTAGCTCCGAGCAGTACTTC. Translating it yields CASSPPGVSSEQYF.

CDR3 bases: TGTGCCAGCAGATCGATCAGGCGAGGGCCTGCCTACGAGCAGTACTTC. Its translation is CASRSIRRGPAYEQYF. V is TRBV11-2 and J is TRBJ2-7; the D gene is possibly TRBD2 (5 bases). Germline-derived CDR1 and CDR2 are SGHAT and FQNNGV. The CDR3 length is 16 residues. V gave up 6 bases and J gave up 2 bases, with 20 bases separating them.

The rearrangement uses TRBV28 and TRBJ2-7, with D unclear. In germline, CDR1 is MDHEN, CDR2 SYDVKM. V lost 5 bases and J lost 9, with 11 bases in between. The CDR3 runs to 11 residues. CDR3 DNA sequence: TGTGCCAGCAGTCCGCGCTCCGGGCAGTACTTC. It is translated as CASSPRSGQYF.

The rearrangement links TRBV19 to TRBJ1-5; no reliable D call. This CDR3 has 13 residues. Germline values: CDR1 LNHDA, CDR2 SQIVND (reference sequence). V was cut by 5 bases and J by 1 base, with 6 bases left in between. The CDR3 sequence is CASSSRSNQPQHF. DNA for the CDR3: TGTGCCAGTAGTTCCCGGAGCAATCAGCCCCAGCATTTT.

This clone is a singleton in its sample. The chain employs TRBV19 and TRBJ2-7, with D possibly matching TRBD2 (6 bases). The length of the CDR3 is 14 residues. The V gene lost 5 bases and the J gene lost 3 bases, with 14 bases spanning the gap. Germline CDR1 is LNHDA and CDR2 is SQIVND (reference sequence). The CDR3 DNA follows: TGTGCCAGTAGTGGGCGGGAATTTGTCTACGAGCAGTACTTC. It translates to CASSGREFVYEQYF.

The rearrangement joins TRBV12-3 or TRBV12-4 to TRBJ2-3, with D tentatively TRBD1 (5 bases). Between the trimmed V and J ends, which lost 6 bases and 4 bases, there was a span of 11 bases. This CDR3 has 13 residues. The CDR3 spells CASRRLGADTQYF. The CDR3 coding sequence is TGTGCCAGCAGGCGTCTAGGGGCAGATACGCAGTATTTT.